This T cell receptor (beta chain) originates from a study of T cells and Merkel cell carcinoma outcomes. Points from the study as a whole: Merkel cell carcinoma outcomes were reportedly predicted by repertoire and T-cell density.

Some clones are missing from TCRdb's copy, which holds only in-frame ones; the method was immunoSEQ multiplex PCR. The table includes about 12,000 clones, nearly 97% detected once. V was trimmed by 4 bases and J by 2 bases, leaving 15 bases between them. This CDR3 is built from 16 residues. Germline CDR1 reads MGHRA; CDR2 reads YSYEKL. To note about this clone: Its antigen is not identified.

This chain uses TRBV4-1 with TRBJ1-5; no definite D call. The sequence came from a human donor with Merkel cell carcinoma. The sample taken for sequencing was tumor tissue from Merkel cell carcinoma. CDR3 region: CASSLRREIGNQPQHF. As DNA, the CDR3 is TGCGCCAGCAGCCTGCGAAGGGAAATTGGCAATCAGCCCCAGCATTTT.